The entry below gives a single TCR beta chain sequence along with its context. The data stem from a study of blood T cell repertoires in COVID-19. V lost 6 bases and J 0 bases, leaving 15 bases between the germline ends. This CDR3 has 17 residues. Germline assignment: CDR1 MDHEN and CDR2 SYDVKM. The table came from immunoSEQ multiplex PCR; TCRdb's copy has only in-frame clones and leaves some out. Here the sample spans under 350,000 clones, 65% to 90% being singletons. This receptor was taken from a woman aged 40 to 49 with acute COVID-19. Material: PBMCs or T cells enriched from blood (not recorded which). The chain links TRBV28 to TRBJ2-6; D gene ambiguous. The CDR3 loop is CASSPDTPPSGANVLTF. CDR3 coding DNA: TGTGCCAGCAGCCCCGACACACCGCCCTCTGGGGCCAACGTCCTGACTTTC.